This is a list of T cell receptor beta chains from one sample in a study of cytomegalovirus exposure and HLA in healthy donors. Here immunoSEQ multiplex PCR was the method, and the copy in TCRdb shows in-frame clones only, minus some. This repertoire includes 75,000 to 80,000 clones. Sequencing was done on a sample of PBMCs. These receptors all come from a man aged 18 to 30 in good health and CMV-seropositive. Each CDR3 is given with its conserved first and last residue. D genes are given only for firm matches.

TRBV5-5	TRBD1	TRBJ2-7	TGTGCCAGCAGCTTTGGCCCGGGACAGTCCCTCCAGCAGTACTTC	CASSFGPGQSLQQYF
TRBV6-6	.	TRBJ2-2	TGTGCCAGCAGGGACAGTAACACCGGGGAGCTGTTTTTT	CASRDSNTGELFF
TRBV5-4	.	TRBJ2-3	TGTGCCAGCAGCTTCCGGGTTGGAACAGATACGCAGTATTTT	CASSFRVGTDTQYF
TRBV30	TRBD1	TRBJ1-1	TGTGCCTGGAACAGGGGGCCAGAGAACACTGAAGCTTTCTTT	CAWNRGPENTEAFF
TRBV6-5	TRBD1	TRBJ2-5	TGTGCCAGCATCCCAAGGACAGGGGGGGAGACCCAGTACTTC	CASIPRTGGETQYF
TRBV30	TRBD1	TRBJ1-1	TGTGCCTGGAGTTCAAAACAGGGGGCGGGAACTGAAGCTTTCTTT	CAWSSKQGAGTEAFF
TRBV7-8	.	TRBJ1-5	TGTGCCAGCAGCCAATACGGGTCTTATAGCAATCAGCCCCAGCATTTT	CASSQYGSYSNQPQHF
TRBV4-1	.	TRBJ2-3	TGCGCCAGCAGCCAAGGCCCACTCACAGATACGCAGTATTTT	CASSQGPLTDTQYF
TRBV6-5	.	TRBJ2-3	TGTGCCAGCAGTCCCCTTTCCCTGGATACGCAGTATTTT	CASSPLSLDTQYF
TRBV15	.	TRBJ2-7	TGTGCCACCAGCAGGGACAGATCCTACGAGCAGTACTTC	CATSRDRSYEQYF
TRBV5-5	.	TRBJ2-1	TGTGCCAGCAGCGGCGTCGGGTCGGGGTACAATGAGCAGTTCTTC	CASSGVGSGYNEQFF
TRBV30	.	TRBJ1-5	TGTGCCTGGAGCAACCGGGGGGCGGAGGGCAATCAGCCCCAGCATTTT	CAWSNRGAEGNQPQHF
TRBV28	.	TRBJ1-5	TGTGCCAGCACCCTTCAGGGTAACGGGCAGCCCCAGCATTTT	CASTLQGNGQPQHF
TRBV15	.	TRBJ1-6	TGTGCCACCAGCACTAAGCTGCGGGGGGCAGGGGATGATTCACCCCTCCACTTT	CATSTKLRGAGDDSPLHF
TRBV5-6	TRBD1	TRBJ2-7	TGTGCCAGCAGCTTGGGACAGGGTGCCTACGAGCAGTACTTC	CASSLGQGAYEQYF
TRBV27	.	TRBJ2-1	TGTGCCAGCAGTTTTCGGGGAAACAATGAGCAGTTCTTC	CASSFRGNNEQFF
TRBV11-2	.	TRBJ1-1	TGTGCCAGCAGCCCTCGGACAGAAGGCACTGAAGCTTTCTTT	CASSPRTEGTEAFF
TRBV11-2	.	TRBJ2-1	TGTGCCAGCAGTACTATCTACAATGAGCAGTTCTTC	CASSTIYNEQFF
TRBV28	.	TRBJ2-7	TGTGCCAGCAGTTCACTGGGGATGGGGCTCATTTCTTTCGACGAGCAGTACTTC	CASSSLGMGLISFDEQYF
TRBV7-6	.	TRBJ1-3	TGTGCCAGCAGCCCCTCGTACTCTGGAAACACCATATATTTT	CASSPSYSGNTIYF
TRBV6-4	.	TRBJ1-1	TGTGCCAGCAGTGACTCGGAGGGTCAAGCTTTCTTT	CASSDSEGQAFF
TRBV30	.	TRBJ1-1	TGTGCCTGGAGTGTACCAGGGATGAGCACTGAAGCTTTCTTT	CAWSVPGMSTEAFF
TRBV6-1	TRBD2	TRBJ2-7	TGTGCCAGCCGGGGGGCCTACGAGCAGTACTTC	CASRGAYEQYF
TRBV10-3	.	TRBJ1-5	TGTGCCATCAGCCTGGACAGATATCAGCCCCAGCATTTT	CAISLDRYQPQHF
TRBV4-1	TRBD2	TRBJ2-7	TGCGCCAGCAGCCACCCGACGGCCTCCACCGGGGGGGAGCAGTACTTC	CASSHPTASTGGEQYF
TRBV6-1	.	TRBJ2-7	TGTGCCAGCAGCCCAGGGATATCCTACGAGCAGTACTTC	CASSPGISYEQYF
TRBV19	TRBD1	TRBJ1-1	TGTGCCAGTAGTCCTACAGGGGGAAGGTTCACTGAAGCTTTCTTT	CASSPTGGRFTEAFF
TRBV6-4	.	TRBJ2-3	TGTGCCAGCAGTAGCGGGAGCACAGATACGCAGTATTTT	CASSSGSTDTQYF
TRBV6-6	.	TRBJ1-5	TGTGCCAGCAGTCCCTCAGGCGGCGGGGGTCAGCCCCAGCATTTT	CASSPSGGGGQPQHF
TRBV6-5	.	TRBJ1-2	TGTGCCACCGAACGAGGGGGTGAGGATGGCTACACCTTC	CATERGGEDGYTF
TRBV9	TRBD2	TRBJ2-1	TGTGCCAGCAGCGTAGCTTCGGGGGGGACTAGCGGATACAATGAGCAGTTCTTC	CASSVASGGTSGYNEQFF
TRBV19	TRBD1	TRBJ1-5	TGTGCCAGTAGTAGGGACAGGGAAGGGCCTCAGCCCCAGCATTTT	CASSRDREGPQPQHF
TRBV9	.	TRBJ2-4	TGTGCCAGCAGCGTAGATAGGCGGGACATTCAGTACTTC	CASSVDRRDIQYF
TRBV6-6	TRBD2	TRBJ2-1	TGTGCCAGCAGTTACTCTTCTAGCGGGCTTAATGAGCAGTTCTTC	CASSYSSSGLNEQFF
TRBV9	TRBD1	TRBJ1-4	TGTGCCAGCAGCGGATCCGGGACAGGGGGCCAGGGTACTAATGAAAAACTGTTTTTT	CASSGSGTGGQGTNEKLFF
TRBV2	.	TRBJ1-1	TGTGCCAGCAGTGCATCTCAGGGCCACACTGAAGCTTTCTTT	CASSASQGHTEAFF
TRBV11-2	.	TRBJ1-2	TGTGCCAGCAGCTTATGGCGGGGGGAATATGGCTACACCTTC	CASSLWRGEYGYTF
TRBV9	TRBD1	TRBJ1-1	TGTGCCAGCAGCGTTCTGGGACAGGGTGAAACTGAAGCTTTCTTT	CASSVLGQGETEAFF
TRBV7-9	TRBD2	TRBJ2-3	TGTGCCAGCAGCCCCAATCTGGGTAGCGGGAGTCCCACAGATACGCAGTATTTT	CASSPNLGSGSPTDTQYF
TRBV27	TRBD1	TRBJ2-2	TGTGCCAGCAGTTACAGGGGGCTCGGCACCGGGGAGCTGTTTTTT	CASSYRGLGTGELFF
TRBV19	.	TRBJ1-5	TGTGCCAGTAGAGTCCGGGGTCCAAATCAGCCCCAGCATTTT	CASRVRGPNQPQHF
TRBV5-5	TRBD2	TRBJ2-3	TGTGCCAGCAGCCCTGCGGGGGAACGCACAGATACGCAGTATTTT	CASSPAGERTDTQYF
TRBV5-4	.	TRBJ2-2	TGTGCCAGCAGCTTGCCCGGGACAAGAACCGGGGAGCTGTTTTTT	CASSLPGTRTGELFF
TRBV11-3	.	TRBJ1-3	TGTGCCAGCAGCTTAAGCCGCGGAAACACCATATATTTT	CASSLSRGNTIYF
TRBV28	.	TRBJ2-7	TGTGCCAGCAGAGATGCGGGGCAGGGAAAATCGTACGAGCAGTACTTC	CASRDAGQGKSYEQYF
TRBV19	.	TRBJ2-7	TGTGCCAGTAGTATTGGGGTGGGAGTCTACTCCTACGAGCAGTACTTC	CASSIGVGVYSYEQYF
TRBV6-5	TRBD1	TRBJ1-6	TGTGCCAGCAGTCCCGACAGGGGCGGGAATTCACCCCTCCACTTT	CASSPDRGGNSPLHF
TRBV28	.	TRBJ1-2	TGTGCCAGCAGTTTCTTCCGGGAGGTTTACTATGGCTACACCTTC	CASSFFREVYYGYTF
TRBV18	TRBD1	TRBJ1-5	TGTGCCAGCTCACCACGGACAGGGGGCACGGATCAGCCCCAGCATTTT	CASSPRTGGTDQPQHF
TRBV9	TRBD1	TRBJ2-2	TGTGCCAGCAGCGCTCCGACAGGGGAGAGAACCGGGGAGCTGTTTTTT	CASSAPTGERTGELFF
TRBV19	TRBD1	TRBJ2-5	TGTGCCAGTAGACAGTCAGAGACAGGGGGCGAAGAGACCCAGTACTTC	CASRQSETGGEETQYF